This T cell receptor (beta chain) originates from a study of cytomegalovirus exposure and HLA in healthy donors. CDR3 size: 16 residues. V trimming: 0 bases; J trimming: 1 base; junction bases outside the gene matches: 1. Germline V gives CDR1 SGHRS, CDR2 YFSETQ. Here immunoSEQ multiplex PCR was the method, and the copy in TCRdb shows in-frame clones only, minus some. Here the sample spans 50,000 or so clones, over 85% being singletons. Source material: PBMCs. The V and J genes are TRBV5-1 and TRBJ2-1, with 10 bases aligning to TRBD2. This sequence was found in a woman under 30 in good health and CMV-seropositive. The CDR3 DNA reads as TGCGCCAGCAGCTTGGTAGCGGGAGGTTCCTACAATGAGCAGTTCTTC. It codes for CASSLVAGGSYNEQFF. Together with reference TRBV5-1 and TRBJ2-1, the CDR3 gives the full variable domain: KAGVTQTPRYLIKTRGQQVTLSCSPISGHRSVSWYQQTPGQGLQFLFEYFSETQRNKGNFPGRFSGRQFSNSRSEMNVSTLELGDSALYLCASSLVAGGSYNEQFFGPGTRLTVL.